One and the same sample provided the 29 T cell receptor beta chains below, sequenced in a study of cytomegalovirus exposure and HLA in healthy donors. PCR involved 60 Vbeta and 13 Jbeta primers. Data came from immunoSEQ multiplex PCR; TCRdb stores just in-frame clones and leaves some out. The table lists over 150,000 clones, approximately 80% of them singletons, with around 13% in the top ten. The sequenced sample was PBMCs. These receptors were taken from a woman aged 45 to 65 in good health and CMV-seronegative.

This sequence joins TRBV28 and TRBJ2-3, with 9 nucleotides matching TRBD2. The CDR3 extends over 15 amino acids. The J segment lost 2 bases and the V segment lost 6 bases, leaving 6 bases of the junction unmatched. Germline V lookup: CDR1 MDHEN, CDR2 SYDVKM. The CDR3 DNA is TGTGCCAGCAGAAGACTAGCGGAAGACACAGATACGCAGTATTTT. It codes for CASRRLAEDTDTQYF.

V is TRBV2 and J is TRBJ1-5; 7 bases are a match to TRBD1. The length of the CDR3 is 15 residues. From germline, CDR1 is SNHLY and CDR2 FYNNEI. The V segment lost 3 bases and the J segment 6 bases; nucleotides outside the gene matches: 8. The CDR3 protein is CASSDWPGGSQPQHF. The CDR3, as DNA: TGTGCCAGCAGTGATTGGCCAGGGGGAAGTCAGCCCCAGCATTTT. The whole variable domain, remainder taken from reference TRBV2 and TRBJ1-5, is EPEVTQTPSHQVTQMGQEVILRCVPISNHLYFYWYRQILGQKVEFLVSFYNNEISEKSEIFDDQFSVERPDGSNFTLKIRSTKLEDSAMYFCASSDWPGGSQPQHFGDGTRLSIL.

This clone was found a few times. The CDR3 here is CASTLSTEAFF. In DNA form, the CDR3 reads TGTGCCAGCACTTTGTCCACTGAAGCTTTCTTT. J is TRBJ1-1 and V is TRBV13; the D is unclear. V was clipped by 7 bases and J by 4 bases, with 7 bases between them. Germline V gives CDR1 PRHDT, CDR2 FYEKMQ (reference sequence). The CDR3 totals 11 residues.

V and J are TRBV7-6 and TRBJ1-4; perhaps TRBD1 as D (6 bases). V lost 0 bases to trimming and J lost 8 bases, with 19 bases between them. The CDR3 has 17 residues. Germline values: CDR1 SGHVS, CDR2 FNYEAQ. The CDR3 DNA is TGTGCCAGCAGCTTAGCATACTTACAGGGTAGGGACGAAAAACTGTTTTTT. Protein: CASSLAYLQGRDEKLFF. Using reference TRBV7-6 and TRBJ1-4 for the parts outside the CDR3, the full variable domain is GAGVSQSPRYKVTKRGQDVALRCDPISGHVSLYWYRQALGQGPEFLTYFNYEAQQDKSGLPNDRFSAERPEGSISTLTIQRTEQRDSAMYRCASSLAYLQGRDEKLFFGSGTQLSVL.

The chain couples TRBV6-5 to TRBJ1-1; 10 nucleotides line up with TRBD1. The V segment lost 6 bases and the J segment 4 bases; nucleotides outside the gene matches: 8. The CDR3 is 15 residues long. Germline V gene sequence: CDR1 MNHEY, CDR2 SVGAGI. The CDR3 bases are TGTGCCAGCAGCCCCCCTTGGGACAGGGGCACTGAAGCTTTCTTT. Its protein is CASSPPWDRGTEAFF.

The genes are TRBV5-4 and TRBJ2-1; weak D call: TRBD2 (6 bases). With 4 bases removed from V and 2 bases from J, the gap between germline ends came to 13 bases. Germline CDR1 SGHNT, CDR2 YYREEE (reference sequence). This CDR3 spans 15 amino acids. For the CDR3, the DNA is TGTGCCAGCAGCCCGGAGGGAGCGGCCTACAATGAGCAGTTCTTC. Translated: CASSPEGAAYNEQFF.

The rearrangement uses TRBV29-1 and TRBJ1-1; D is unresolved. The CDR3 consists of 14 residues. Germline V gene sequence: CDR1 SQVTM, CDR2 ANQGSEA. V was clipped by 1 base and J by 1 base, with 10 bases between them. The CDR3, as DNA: TGCAGCGTTGAAGTGTATAAGAGGAACACTGAAGCTTTCTTT. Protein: CSVEVYKRNTEAFF.

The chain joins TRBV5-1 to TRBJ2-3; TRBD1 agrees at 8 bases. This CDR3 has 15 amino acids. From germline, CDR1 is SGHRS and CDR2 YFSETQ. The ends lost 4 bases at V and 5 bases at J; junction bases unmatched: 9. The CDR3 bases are TGCGCCAGCAGCACTTACAGGGGGTATGGAGATACGCAGTATTTT. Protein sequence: CASSTYRGYGDTQYF.

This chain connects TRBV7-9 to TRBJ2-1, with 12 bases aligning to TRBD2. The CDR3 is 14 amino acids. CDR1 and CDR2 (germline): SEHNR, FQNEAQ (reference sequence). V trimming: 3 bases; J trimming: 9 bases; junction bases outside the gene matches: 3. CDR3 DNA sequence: TGTGCCAGCAGCTTTAGACTAGCGGGAGTTGAGCAGTTCTTC. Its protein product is CASSFRLAGVEQFF.

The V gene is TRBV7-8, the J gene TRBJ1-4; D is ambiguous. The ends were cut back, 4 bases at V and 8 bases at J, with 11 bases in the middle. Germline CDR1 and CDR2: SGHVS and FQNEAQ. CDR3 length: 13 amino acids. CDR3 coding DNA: TGTGCCAGCAGCTCCCTCCCGAGAGAAAAACTGTTTTTT. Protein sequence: CASSSLPREKLFF.

The CDR3, as DNA: TGTGCCAGCTCAGTGGGGGGGGTGTTGCCAGAGACCCAGTACTTC. Its protein product is CASSVGGVLPETQYF. The V gene is TRBV9, the J gene TRBJ2-5; 7 bases align to TRBD2. Trimming took 7 bases from V and 4 from J; bases not matched to a gene: 13. Germline V gene sequence: CDR1 SGDLS, CDR2 YYNGEE. This CDR3 contains 15 residues.

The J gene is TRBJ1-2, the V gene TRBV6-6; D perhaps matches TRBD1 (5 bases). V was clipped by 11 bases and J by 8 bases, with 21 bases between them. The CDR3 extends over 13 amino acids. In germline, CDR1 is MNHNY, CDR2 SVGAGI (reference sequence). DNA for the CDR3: TGTGCCGGAGGGAGACAGAATGCCTTGGGCTACACCTTC. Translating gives CAGGRQNALGYTF.

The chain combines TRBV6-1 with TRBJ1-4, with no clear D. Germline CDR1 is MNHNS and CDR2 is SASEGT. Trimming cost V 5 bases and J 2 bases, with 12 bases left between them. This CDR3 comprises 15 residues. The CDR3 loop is CASSTSRGTNEKLFF. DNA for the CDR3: TGTGCCAGCAGTACCTCGAGAGGGACTAATGAAAAACTGTTTTTT.

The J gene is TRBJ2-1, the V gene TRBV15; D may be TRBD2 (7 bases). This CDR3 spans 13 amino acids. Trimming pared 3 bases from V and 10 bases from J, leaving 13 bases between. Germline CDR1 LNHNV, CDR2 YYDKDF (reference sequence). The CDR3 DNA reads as TGTGCCACCAGCAGTAGGGGGGGCCGGGAGCAGTTCTTC. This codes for CATSSRGGREQFF.

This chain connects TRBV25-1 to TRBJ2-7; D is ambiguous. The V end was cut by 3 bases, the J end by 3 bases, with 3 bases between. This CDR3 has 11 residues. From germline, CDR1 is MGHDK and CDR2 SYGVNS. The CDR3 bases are TGTGCCAGCAGTGACAGCTACGAGCAGTACTTC. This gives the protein CASSDSYEQYF.

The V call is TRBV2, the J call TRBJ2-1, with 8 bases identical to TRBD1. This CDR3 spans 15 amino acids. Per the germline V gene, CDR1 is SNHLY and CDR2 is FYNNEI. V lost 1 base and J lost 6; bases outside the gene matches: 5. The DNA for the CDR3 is TGTGCCAGCAGTGAAGGGCAGGGGGCTTTCAATGAGCAGTTCTTC. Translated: CASSEGQGAFNEQFF.

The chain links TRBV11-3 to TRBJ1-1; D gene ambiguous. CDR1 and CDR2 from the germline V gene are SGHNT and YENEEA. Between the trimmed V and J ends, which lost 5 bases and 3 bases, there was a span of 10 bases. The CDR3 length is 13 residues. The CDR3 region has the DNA TGTGCCAGCAGCCTATCACGAGACACTGAAGCTTTCTTT. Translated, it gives CASSLSRDTEAFF.

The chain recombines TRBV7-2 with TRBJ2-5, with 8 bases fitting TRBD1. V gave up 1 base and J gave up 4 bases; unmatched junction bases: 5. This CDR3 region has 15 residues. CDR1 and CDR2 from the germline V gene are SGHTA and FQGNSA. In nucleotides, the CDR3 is TGTGCCAGCAGCTTAGGACAGGGGCGTCGAGAGACCCAGTACTTC. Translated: CASSLGQGRRETQYF.

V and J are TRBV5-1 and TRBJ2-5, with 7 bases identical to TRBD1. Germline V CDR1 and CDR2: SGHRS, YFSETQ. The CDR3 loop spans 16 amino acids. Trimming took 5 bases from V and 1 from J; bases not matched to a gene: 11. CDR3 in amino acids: CASSTGTASSQETQYF. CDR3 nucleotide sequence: TGCGCCAGCAGTACTGGGACAGCCTCTTCCCAAGAGACCCAGTACTTC.

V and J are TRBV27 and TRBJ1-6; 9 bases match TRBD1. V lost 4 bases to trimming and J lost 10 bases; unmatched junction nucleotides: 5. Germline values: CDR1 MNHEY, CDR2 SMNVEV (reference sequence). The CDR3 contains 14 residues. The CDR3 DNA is TGTGCCAGCAGTTGGGGACAGGGAGGATCACCCCTCCACTTT. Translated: CASSWGQGGSPLHF.

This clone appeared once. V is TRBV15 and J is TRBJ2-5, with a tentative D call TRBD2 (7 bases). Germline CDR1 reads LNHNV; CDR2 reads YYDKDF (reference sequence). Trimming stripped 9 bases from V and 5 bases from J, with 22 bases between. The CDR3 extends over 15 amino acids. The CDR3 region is CATTNGGRDDETQYF. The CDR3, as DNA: TGTGCCACTACCAACGGGGGGCGAGATGATGAGACCCAGTACTTC. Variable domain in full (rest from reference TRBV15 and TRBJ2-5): DAMVIQNPRYQVTQFGKPVTLSCSQTLNHNVMYWYQQKSSQAPKLLFHYYDKDFNNEADTPDNFQSRRPNTSFCFLDIRSPGLGDTAMYLCATTNGGRDDETQYFGPGTRLLVL.

The CDR3 here is CASSQANLAGSKYF. Written as DNA, the CDR3 is TGTGCCAGCAGCCAAGCTAACCTAGCGGGTAGCAAGTACTTC. J is TRBJ2-5 and V is TRBV14; 8 positions agree with TRBD2. The CDR3 spans 14 residues. V lost 1 base and J lost 12; bases outside the gene matches: 10. CDR1 and CDR2 from the germline V gene are SGHDN and FVKESK.

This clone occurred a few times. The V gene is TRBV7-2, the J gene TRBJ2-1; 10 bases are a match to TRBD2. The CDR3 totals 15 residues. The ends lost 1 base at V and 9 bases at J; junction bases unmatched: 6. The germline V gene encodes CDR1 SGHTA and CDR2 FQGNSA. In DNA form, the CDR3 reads TGTGCCAGCAGCTTAGATACTAGCGGGGCTCGTGAGCAGTTCTTC. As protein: CASSLDTSGAREQFF. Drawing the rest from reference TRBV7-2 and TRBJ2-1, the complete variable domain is GAGVSQSPSNKVTEKGKDVELRCDPISGHTALYWYRQSLGQGLEFLIYFQGNSAPDKSGLPSDRFSAERTGGSVSTLTIQRTQQEDSAVYLCASSLDTSGAREQFFGPGTRLTVL.

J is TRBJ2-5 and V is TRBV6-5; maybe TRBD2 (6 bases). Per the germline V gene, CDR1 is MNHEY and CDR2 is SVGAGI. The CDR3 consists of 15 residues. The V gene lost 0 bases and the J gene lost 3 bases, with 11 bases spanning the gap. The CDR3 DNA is TGTGCCAGCAGTTACTCGAGCGGGCGCAAAGAGACCCAGTACTTC. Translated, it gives CASSYSSGRKETQYF.

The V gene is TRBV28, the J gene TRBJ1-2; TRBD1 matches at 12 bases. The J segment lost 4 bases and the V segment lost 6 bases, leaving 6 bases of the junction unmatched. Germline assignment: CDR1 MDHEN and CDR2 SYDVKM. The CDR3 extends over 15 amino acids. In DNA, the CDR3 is TGTGCCAGCAGCTACGGGGACAGGGGGCCCTATGGCTACACCTTC. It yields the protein CASSYGDRGPYGYTF.

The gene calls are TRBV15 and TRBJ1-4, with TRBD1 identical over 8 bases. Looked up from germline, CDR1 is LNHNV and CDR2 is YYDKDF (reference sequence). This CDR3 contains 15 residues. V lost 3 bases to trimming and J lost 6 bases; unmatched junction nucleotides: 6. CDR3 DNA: TGTGCCACCAGCAGGTTGGACAGGGTGGATGAAAAACTGTTTTTT. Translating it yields CATSRLDRVDEKLFF. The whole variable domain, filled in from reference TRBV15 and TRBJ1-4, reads DAMVIQNPRYQVTQFGKPVTLSCSQTLNHNVMYWYQQKSSQAPKLLFHYYDKDFNNEADTPDNFQSRRPNTSFCFLDIRSPGLGDTAMYLCATSRLDRVDEKLFFGSGTQLSVL.

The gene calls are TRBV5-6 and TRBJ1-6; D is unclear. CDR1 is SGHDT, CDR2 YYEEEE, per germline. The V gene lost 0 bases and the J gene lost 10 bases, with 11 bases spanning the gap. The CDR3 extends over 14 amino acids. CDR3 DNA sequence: TGTGCCAGCAGCTTGGCGATTACGGGGTCACCCCTCCACTTT. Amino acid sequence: CASSLAITGSPLHF.

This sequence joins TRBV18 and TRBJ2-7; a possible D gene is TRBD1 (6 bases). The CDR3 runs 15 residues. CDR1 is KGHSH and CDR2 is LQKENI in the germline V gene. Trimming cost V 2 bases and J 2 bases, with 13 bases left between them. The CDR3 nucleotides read TGTGCCAGCTCACCAGAGACAGGTGACCCCTACGAGCAGTACTTC. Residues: CASSPETGDPYEQYF.

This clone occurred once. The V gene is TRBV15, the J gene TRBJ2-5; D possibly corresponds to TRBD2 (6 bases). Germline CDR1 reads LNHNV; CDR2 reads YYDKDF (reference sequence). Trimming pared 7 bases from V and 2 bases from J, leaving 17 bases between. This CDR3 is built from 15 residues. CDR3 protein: CATTPGGGKQETQYF. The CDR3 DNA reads TGTGCCACCACCCCTGGTGGGGGGAAACAAGAGACCCAGTACTTC.